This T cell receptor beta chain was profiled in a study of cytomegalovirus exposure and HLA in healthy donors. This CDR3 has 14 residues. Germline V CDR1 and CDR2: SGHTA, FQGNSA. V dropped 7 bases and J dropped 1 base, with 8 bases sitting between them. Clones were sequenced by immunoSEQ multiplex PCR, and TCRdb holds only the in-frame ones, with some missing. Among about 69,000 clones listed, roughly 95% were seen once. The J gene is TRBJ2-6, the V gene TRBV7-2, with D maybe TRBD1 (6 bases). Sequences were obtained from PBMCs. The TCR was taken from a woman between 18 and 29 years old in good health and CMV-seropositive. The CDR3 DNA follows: TGTGCCAGCACCACAGGGTCTGGGGCCAACGTCCTGACTTTC. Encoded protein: CASTTGSGANVLTF.